A selection of T cell receptor beta chains follows, all from one sample in a study of T-cell reconstitution after alpha-beta-depleted transplantation in children. TCRdb re-called the PCR reads with MiXCR, one entry per CDR3 protein. The sample lists about a million distinct CDR3 sequences, roughly 29% seen once, with 25% to 35% in the top ten. The sequenced sample was PBMCs, mostly from graft donor cells, obtained 360 days after TCRalphabeta/CD19-depleted stem cell transplant. Receptors were obtained from a boy less than two years old who had a stem cell transplant for SCID, so the T cells may come from the graft donor. Both conserved end residues are part of each CDR3. Fields, in order: CDR3 protein, CDR3 DNA, V gene, clone size, D gene, J gene. D genes are given only for firm matches. Where a row states a size, it is once, few, many or the class of an expanded clone; other rows omit it.

CASSESVGETEAFF	TGTGCCAGCAGTGAATCGGTCGGGGAAACTGAAGCTTTCTTT	TRBV2	.	.	TRBJ1-1
CASSGGGGRNTEAFF	TGCGCCAGCAGCGGGGGGGGAGGGCGAAACACTGAAGCTTTCTTT	TRBV5-1	.	.	TRBJ1-1
CASSLQGFLMNTEAFF	TGTGCCAGCAGCCTCCAGGGATTCCTTATGAACACTGAAGCTTTCTTT	TRBV4-2	few	.	TRBJ1-1
CASSPTVSSYNEQFF	TGTGCCAGCAGTCCGACAGTGAGCTCCTACAATGAGCAGTTCTTC	TRBV27	few	.	TRBJ2-1
CASSARDRIGELFF	TGTGCCAGCAGCGCCCGAGACCGGATCGGGGAGCTGTTTTTT	TRBV9	many	.	TRBJ2-2
CSVQNRGYEQYF	TGCAGCGTCCAGAACCGGGGCTACGAGCAGTACTTC	TRBV29-1	few	.	TRBJ2-7
CATSRDRGGPPLDEQFF	TGTGCCACCAGCAGAGATCGAGGCGGGCCCCCCTTGGATGAGCAGTTCTTC	TRBV15	.	.	TRBJ2-1
CASSLVEQETQYF	TGTGCCAGCAGCTTAGTAGAACAAGAGACCCAGTACTTC	TRBV7-9	few	.	TRBJ2-5
CSASGVALHF	TGCAGTGCTTCAGGGGTGGCCCTCCACTTT	TRBV20-1	.	.	TRBJ1-6
CASSYSKLDTQYF	TGTGCCAGCAGTTACTCGAAGCTGGATACGCAGTATTTT	TRBV6-5	.	.	TRBJ2-3
CASTQGAGNEQFF	TGTGCCAGCACCCAAGGTGCCGGGAATGAGCAGTTCTTC	TRBV6-2/TRBV6-3	.	.	TRBJ2-1
CASSHASGGGGGEQFF	TGTGCCAGCAGCCACGCGAGCGGGGGAGGAGGTGGTGAGCAGTTCTTC	TRBV6-2/TRBV6-3	few	TRBD2	TRBJ2-1
CASSYDRGSNSEQFF	TGTGCCAGCAGTTACGATAGAGGTAGCAACAGTGAGCAGTTCTTC	TRBV6-5	few	.	TRBJ2-1
CASSLGGKGSQPQHF	TGTGCCAGCAGTTTAGGGGGTAAGGGGAGTCAGCCCCAGCATTTT	TRBV12-3/TRBV12-4	.	.	TRBJ1-5
CASSVGGTGTSRGNTIYF	TGTGCCAGCAGCGTAGGTGGGACCGGGACCTCGCGGGGAAACACCATATATTTT	TRBV9	.	.	TRBJ1-3
CASSSDRRNSGANVLTF	TGTGCCAGCAGTTCAGACAGGAGAAACTCTGGGGCCAACGTCCTGACTTTC	TRBV2	.	.	TRBJ2-6
CASRSGLASHNEQFF	TGTGCCAGCAGATCGGGACTAGCGTCCCACAATGAGCAGTTCTTC	TRBV5-6	.	TRBD2	TRBJ2-1
CASSLIGTQNTGELFF	TGTGCCAGCAGCTTGATCGGGACACAGAACACCGGGGAGCTGTTTTTT	TRBV7-2	few	.	TRBJ2-2
CSASAEWGYTDTQYF	TGCAGTGCTAGCGCTGAGTGGGGTTACACAGATACGCAGTATTTT	TRBV20-1	.	.	TRBJ2-3
CASSFIGAGRNTEAFF	TGTGCCAGCAGTTTTATTGGCGCAGGGAGAAACACTGAAGCTTTCTTT	TRBV12-3/TRBV12-4	few	.	TRBJ1-1
CASSLGLTVAKNIQYF	TGTGCCAGCAGCTTAGGCCTGACTGTAGCCAAAAACATTCAGTACTTC	TRBV7-9	.	.	TRBJ2-4
CASSLAYSRTGIDYEQYF	TGTGCCAGCAGCTTAGCGTACTCTAGGACAGGAATAGACTACGAGCAGTACTTC	TRBV11-1	few	TRBD1	TRBJ2-7
CASSYKRGLYNEQFF	TGTGCCAGCAGCTACAAGCGGGGCCTCTACAATGAGCAGTTCTTC	TRBV6-5	few	TRBD2	TRBJ2-1
CASSTDRAYEQYF	TGTGCCAGCAGCACGGACAGGGCCTACGAGCAGTACTTC	TRBV12-3/TRBV12-4	many	TRBD1	TRBJ2-7
CSASNIYRGNTEAFF	TGCAGTGCTAGCAACATTTACAGGGGGAACACTGAAGCTTTCTTT	TRBV20-1	.	TRBD1	TRBJ1-1
CSVAGTETQETQYF	TGCAGTGTAGCCGGGACGGAGACCCAAGAGACCCAGTACTTC	TRBV29-1	.	.	TRBJ2-5
CASSPLAGKETQYF	TGTGCCAGCAGTCCCCTCGCGGGGAAAGAGACCCAGTACTTC	TRBV6-1	few	.	TRBJ2-5
CSASTGTHTGELFF	TGCAGCGCCTCGACAGGGACCCACACCGGGGAGCTGTTTTTT	TRBV29-1	.	TRBD1	TRBJ2-2
CATSRSHYGQGNQPQHF	TGTGCCACCAGCAGATCTCACTACGGACAGGGCAATCAGCCCCAGCATTTT	TRBV15	.	TRBD1	TRBJ1-5